Following are 8 T cell receptor beta chains from one sample sequenced in a study of identical twins. Using its own MiXCR run on the 5' RACE reads, TCRdb lists one record per CDR3 protein. Of roughly 720,000 distinct CDR3 sequences in the sample, roughly 18% were seen once. This sample also appeared in a second study, on T cells expressing NK-cell markers.

Sequencing was done on a sample of PBMCs. All receptors derive from a woman aged 18 to 35 in good health.

This clonotype was counted between two and nine times. The chain has TRBV5-1 and TRBJ2-7; tentative D call: TRBD1 (6 bases). Trimming pared 2 bases from V and 5 bases from J, leaving 11 bases between. Germline CDR1 and CDR2: SGHRS and YFSETQ. CDR3 length: 13 amino acids. This CDR3 is CASSLQGSDEQYF. The CDR3 DNA sequence: TGCGCCAGCAGCTTACAGGGTTCGGACGAGCAGTACTTC.

This clonotype was found a few times. The gene calls are TRBV4-1 and TRBJ2-1; a possible D gene is TRBD1 (5 bases). Trimming removed 1 base at V and 4 bases at J, with 26 bases between. Germline CDR1 and CDR2: MGHRA and YSYEKL. The CDR3 is 20 amino acids. The chain's CDR3 is CASSQVGYFKVRQSYNEQFF. As DNA, the CDR3 is TGCGCCAGCAGCCAAGTGGGGTATTTTAAAGTGAGACAGTCATACAATGAGCAGTTCTTC.

This chain joins TRBV10-3 and TRBJ2-1; TRBD2 matches at 8 bases. The CDR3 has 19 amino acids. From germline, CDR1 is ENHRY and CDR2 SYGVKD. V shed 3 bases, J shed 0 bases, and the junction held 13 bases outside the gene matches. The chain's CDR3 is CAISDPLAKRESSYNEQFF. The CDR3 DNA reads TGTGCCATCAGTGATCCCCTAGCGAAGCGGGAGAGCTCCTACAATGAGCAGTTCTTC.

The V gene is TRBV10-3, the J gene TRBJ2-6; TRBD2 is a possible D gene (5 bases). Germline assignment: CDR1 ENHRY and CDR2 SYGVKD. V shed 10 bases and J shed 1 base, with 20 bases lying between them. The CDR3 is 17 residues long. The CDR3: CATSSSRGRSGANVLTF. The CDR3 DNA follows: TGTGCCACCTCAAGCTCACGGGGAAGATCTGGGGCCAACGTCCTGACTTTC.

This clonotype was recorded a few times. The rearrangement uses TRBV9 and TRBJ2-1; TRBD2 matches at 8 bases. The germline gives CDR1 SGDLS, CDR2 YYNGEE. CDR3 length: 16 amino acids. Trimming removed 1 base from V and 5 bases from J; junction bases left unmatched: 8. CDR3: CASSVIAGTPNNEQFF. CDR3 sequence (DNA): TGTGCCAGCAGCGTAATAGCGGGGACACCAAACAATGAGCAGTTCTTC.

This clonotype appeared a few times. The chain has TRBV20-1 and TRBJ1-5; no clear D gene. This CDR3 spans 14 amino acids. Trimming took off 1 base at V and 7 bases at J, with 14 bases between the two ends. CDR1 and CDR2 from the germline V gene are DFQATT and SNEGSKA (reference sequence). The CDR3, as DNA: TGCAGTGCTAGAGGGCAGTTGGATTTACAGCCCCAGCATTTT. Translation: CSARGQLDLQPQHF.

This clonotype came up many times. This sequence joins TRBV20-1 and TRBJ2-7; a weak D match, TRBD2 (5 bases). V gave up 0 bases and J gave up 3 bases, with 9 bases separating them. The CDR3 extends over 13 amino acids. The germline CDR1 and CDR2 sequences are DFQATT and SNEGSKA (reference sequence). CDR3 bases: TGCAGTGCTAGAGATGGACTCGACTACGAGCAGTACTTC. This translates into CSARDGLDYEQYF.

In its sample, this clonotype was seen a few times. The chain recombines TRBV13 with TRBJ2-7, with D possibly being TRBD1 or TRBD2 (5 bases each). Trimming took off 6 bases at V and 2 bases at J, with 14 bases between the two ends. This CDR3 contains 14 residues. Germline lookup yields CDR1 PRHDT and CDR2 FYEKMQ (reference sequence). Here the CDR3 DNA reads TGTGCCAGCAGTACCGGGACGGCTGCCTACGAGCAGTACTTC. It codes for CASSTGTAAYEQYF.